Listed below are T cell receptor beta chains from one sample, sequenced in a study of T-cell memory formation after mild COVID-19. Each CDR3 protein gets one entry after TCRdb re-called the 5' RACE reads with MiXCR. This table has 50,000 or so distinct CDR3 sequences, about 12% appearing once. The specimen sequenced was PBMCs or a T cell subset sorted from them (not recorded which). Receptor source: a man between 18 and 35 years old who had mild COVID-19 (a few samples of this study predate the infection). Cell type and time point are not known. Each CDR3 is given with its conserved first and last residue. Fields, in order: D gene, V gene, clone size, J gene, CDR3 DNA, CDR3 protein. A D gene is named only where the DNA matches it firmly. Clone size, where shown, is once, few, many, or a class for clones that have expanded.

>-|TRBV6-5|few|TRBJ1-6
TGTGCCAGCAGGGTCTCGGCAGGGAATAATTCACCCCTCCACTTT
CASRVSAGNNSPLHF
>-|TRBV6-2/TRBV6-3|few|TRBJ1-5
TGTGCCAGCAGATATATCGCGGGGGGCGATCAGCCCCAGCATTTT
CASRYIAGGDQPQHF
>TRBD2|TRBV5-1|-|TRBJ2-3
TGCGCCAGCAGCTTGAGGCTAGCGGGGGGCGTAACAGATACGCAGTATTTT
CASSLRLAGGVTDTQYF
>-|TRBV2|-|TRBJ2-7
TGTGCCAGCACCCACCCTTCAGGGACGGTTTCCTACGAGCAGTACTTC
CASTHPSGTVSYEQYF
>-|TRBV18|few|TRBJ2-3
TGTGCCAGCTCACAAGACACAGATACGCAGTATTTT
CASSQDTDTQYF
>TRBD2|TRBV5-1|many|TRBJ2-7
TGCGCCAGCAGCTCGACTAGCGGGCGCTACGAGCAGTACTTC
CASSSTSGRYEQYF
>-|TRBV14|few|TRBJ1-4
TGTGCCAGCAGCCAAGATCTCGCCCTCGACGGTTCGGGGGAAAAACTGTTTTTT
CASSQDLALDGSGEKLFF
>TRBD1|TRBV5-1|-|TRBJ2-3
TGCGCCAGCAGCTTGGCAGGGGGCGATACGCAGTATTTT
CASSLAGGDTQYF
>TRBD2|TRBV4-3|many|TRBJ2-5
TGCGCCAGCAGCCACCTCAACGAAGCGGGGGGAGTAGAGACCCAGTACTTC
CASSHLNEAGGVETQYF
>-|TRBV4-2|many|TRBJ2-7
TGTGCCAGCAGCCAAGATTCGGCCTTCTCAGGATTGGACTACGAGCAGTACTTC
CASSQDSAFSGLDYEQYF
>-|TRBV11-2|few|TRBJ1-1
TGTGCCAGCAGCTTATCTGGGGTTGAAGCTTTCTTT
CASSLSGVEAFF
>-|TRBV4-1|medium-sized|TRBJ1-5
TGCGCCAGCAGCCAAGATTCCGGGGGCAGTCAGCCCCAGCATTTT
CASSQDSGGSQPQHF
>-|TRBV5-1|-|TRBJ1-2
TGCGCCAGCAGCTTAATGACTGTATCCTATGGCTACACCTTC
CASSLMTVSYGYTF
>TRBD2|TRBV11-2|few|TRBJ2-1
TGTGCCAGCAGCCTCGGACTAGCGGGGGGAGGAGATGAGCAGTTCTTC
CASSLGLAGGGDEQFF
>-|TRBV12-3/TRBV12-4|-|TRBJ1-2
TGTGCCAGCGAGTTTCGGAAGGGAGGATATAACTATGGCTACACCTTC
CASEFRKGGYNYGYTF
>TRBD1|TRBV20-1|-|TRBJ1-1
TGCAGTGCTAGAACAGGGGGCACTGAAGCTTTCTTT
CSARTGGTEAFF
>-|TRBV2|few|TRBJ1-2
TGTGCCAGCAGTGAAGACTCGGGACGAGGGGGCTACACCTTC
CASSEDSGRGGYTF
>TRBD1|TRBV11-3|-|TRBJ2-1
TGTGCCAGCAGTCGATATACAGGGGGTATCGGGAATGAGCAGTTCTTC
CASSRYTGGIGNEQFF
>-|TRBV6-6|few|TRBJ2-3
TGTGCCAGCAGTTACCAGGGCTCAAGGACAGATACGCAGTATTTT
CASSYQGSRTDTQYF
>-|TRBV7-6|many|TRBJ2-7
TGTGCCAGCAGCTTAGGGTCTGAGATGGGGACCGAGCAGTACTTC
CASSLGSEMGTEQYF
>TRBD2|TRBV2|few|TRBJ2-1
TGTGCCAGCAGCCCCGGGGGGGCGGCCTCCAATGAGCAGTTCTTC
CASSPGGAASNEQFF
>-|TRBV11-2|few|TRBJ2-7
TGTGCCAGCAGCCCAACAGGTGGCTACGAGCAGTACTTC
CASSPTGGYEQYF
>-|TRBV6-6|few|TRBJ1-3
TGTGCCAGCAGTTACTCAGGGGCTGGAAACACCATATATTTT
CASSYSGAGNTIYF
>-|TRBV7-8|-|TRBJ1-1
TGTGCCAGCAGCTCGGGCCTTCGGAACACTGAAGCTTTCTTT
CASSSGLRNTEAFF
>-|TRBV5-1|-|TRBJ1-5
TGCGCCAGCAGCTTGGGAACGGATAGCAATCAGCCCCAGCATTTT
CASSLGTDSNQPQHF
>-|TRBV20-1|-|TRBJ1-5
TGCAGTGCTGACCACCCGGGGGAGCCCCAGCATTTT
CSADHPGEPQHF
>TRBD2|TRBV6-5|many|TRBJ2-1
TGTGCCAGCAGTCTCCTAGCGGGCCAACCGAGCTCCTACAATGAGCAGTTCTTC
CASSLLAGQPSSYNEQFF
>-|TRBV10-3|-|TRBJ1-1
TGTGCCATCAAAAGGGGGAACACTGAAGCTTTCTTT
CAIKRGNTEAFF
>TRBD1|TRBV29-1|few|TRBJ1-2
TGCAGCGCAAGACAGGGCGTCTATGGCTACACCTTC
CSARQGVYGYTF
>-|TRBV4-3|few|TRBJ1-1
TGCGCCAGCAGCCAAAAGGCCCTCAGTGAAGCTTTCTTT
CASSQKALSEAFF
>-|TRBV7-2|many|TRBJ2-3
TGTGCCAGCAGCTTAGGGGTCCAACGGGGCACCACAGATACGCAGTATTTT
CASSLGVQRGTTDTQYF
>TRBD2|TRBV4-1|few|TRBJ2-4
TGCGCCAGCAGCCCGGGACTAGCGGTCCTGAAGGGTAACATTCAGTACTTC
CASSPGLAVLKGNIQYF
>TRBD1|TRBV7-9|many|TRBJ2-7
TGTGCCAGCAGCTCAACAGGGGACGAGCAGTACTTC
CASSSTGDEQYF
>TRBD1|TRBV4-3|few|TRBJ1-5
TGCGCCAGCAGTCCCGACAGGGTTAGCAATCAGCCCCAGCATTTT
CASSPDRVSNQPQHF